The entry below gives a single T cell receptor beta chain sequence along with its context. This entry is derived from a study of low-dose radiotherapy and immunotherapy resistance in tumors. On the study more broadly: Intravenous administration to patients comprised nivolumab at 240 mg every two weeks and ipilimumab at 1 mg/kg every six weeks. The authors gave intravenous cyclophosphamide 200 mg/m2 every two weeks, one day before radiation and immunotherapy.

TRAV- and TRBV-specific primers primed first-strand cDNA, covering alpha and beta chains. Amplification of TCRs used a constant-region primer and V-primer adapter for approximately 18 PCR cycles. MiXCR was run by TCRdb on the reads, yielding one entry per CDR3 protein. Of approximately 80,000 distinct CDR3 sequences in the sample, less than 20% were seen once. Time point described: after trial treatment. Indicated treatment: LDRT plus nivolumab, ipilimumab, low-dose cyclophosphamide and aspirin (RACIN trial). Sequenced material: PBMCs, taken after low-dose radiotherapy plus immunotherapy. The receptor was isolated from a male donor with prostate cancer.

The CDR3 is CASRRALSSYNEQFF. The DNA for the CDR3 is TGTGCCAGCAGACGGGCGTTAAGCTCCTACAATGAGCAGTTCTTC. The J gene is TRBJ2-1, the V gene TRBV12-3 or TRBV12-4; D is undetermined. The CDR3 has 15 amino acids. The V end was cut by 6 bases, the J end by 0 bases, with 12 bases between.